The subject of this entry is one T cell receptor beta chain. During active infection, Seattle patients enrolled and were then monitored through disease. This sample is part of a study of blood T cell repertoires in COVID-19. Study-wide background: Whether acute or convalescent, the COVID-19 samples came from the United States, Italy and Spain. PBMCs, B-cell-depleted T cells, or T cells provided the cDNA or gDNA that made up the material.

V shed 1 base and J shed 4 bases, with 12 bases lying between them. The CDR3 has 14 amino acids. Germline V gene sequence: CDR1 SGHRS, CDR2 YFSETQ. Original methodology: For nucleated cells, counts were estimated from reference gene primer amplification. The method was immunoSEQ multiplex PCR; TCRdb's version includes in-frame clones alone and lacks a portion of them. D and trimming come from the DNA, and the V and J calls and clone size come from that table. The sample consists of roughly 150,000 clones, around nine tenths of them appearing once. The rearrangement links TRBV5-1 to TRBJ2-7; tentatively, D is TRBD2 (5 bases). The sequenced sample was peripheral blood. This TCR was recovered from a woman of 80 years or more with COVID-19, enrolled during active disease. The CDR3 coding sequence is TGCGCCAGCAGCTTGTGGGAGCCCTTTTACGAGCAGTACTTC. It is translated as CASSLWEPFYEQYF.